This paragraph reports one T cell receptor beta chain. This same CDR3 is encoded by further DNA sequences in the sample. These data come from a study of OX40 agonist ivuxolimab in advanced cancers. For the study at large: An agonistic human IgG2 monoclonal antibody against OX40 (CD134) was given.

The method was immunoSEQ multiplex PCR; TCRdb's version includes in-frame clones alone and lacks a portion of them. The data hold fewer than 80,000 clones, with around 83% observed a single time. V gave up 5 bases and J gave up 6 bases, with 8 bases separating them. The CDR3 covers 13 residues. Germline assignment: CDR1 SEHNR and CDR2 FQNEAQ (reference sequence). The material sequenced was CD4+ or CD8+ T cells sorted from blood, taken in a trial of the OX40 agonist ivuxolimab. The chain has TRBV7-9 and TRBJ1-6; a possible D gene is TRBD1 (5 bases). The TCR comes from an adult with an advanced solid tumor such as melanoma, head and neck, liver or kidney cancer. The CDR3 sequence: CASSTQGNSPLHF. CDR3 DNA: TGTGCCAGCAGCACCCAGGGTAATTCACCCCTCCACTTT.